A selection of T cell receptor beta chains follows, all from one sample in a study of tumor and adjacent non-tumor tissue in lung cancer. From the multiplex PCR reads, TCRdb called clonotypes with MiXCR, one entry per CDR3 protein. The sample contains about 120,000 distinct CDR3 sequences, over 75% of which appear only once. Material: lung tumor tissue. These receptors all stem from a man aged 65 to 79 with non-small cell lung cancer. Each CDR3 is given with its conserved first and last residue. D genes are given only for firm matches.

D: NA; V: TRBV12-3/TRBV12-4; CDR3: CVSSLSGSRYKQYF
D: TRBD2; V: TRBV6-1; CDR3: CASSELAGSPSMAGEQYF
D: NA; V: TRBV5-4; CDR3: CASNFTGLDIQYF
D: TRBD2; V: TRBV20-1; CDR3: CSARDSGREAGELSF
D: NA; V: TRBV29-1; CDR3: CSIEGWRGEDNQFF
D: NA; V: TRBV20-1; CDR3: CSASDQRRGNEKLSF
D: NA; V: TRBV11-3; CDR3: CASSPITVYVYEQYF
D: TRBD1; V: TRBV6-1; CDR3: CASREAQGTGEQYF
D: TRBD2; V: TRBV14; CDR3: CASRRTSVANTGELFF
D: NA; V: TRBV20-1; CDR3: CSARIAGLTDTQHF
D: TRBD2; V: TRBV29-1; CDR3: CSGKLAGETQYF
D: NA; V: TRBV6-6; CDR3: CVSSYSPVDPSYEQYF
D: NA; V: TRBV5-1; CDR3: CASSLGTGTCHTEAFF
D: TRBD2; V: TRBV6-5; CDR3: CAIRSLAGVGNKQFF
D: TRBD2; V: TRBV28; CDR3: CVSSFKRGIGGEQFF
D: NA; V: TRBV7-9; CDR3: CASSLSRTDTQYF
D: NA; V: TRBV7-8; CDR3: CASSLGIQYGANVMIF
D: NA; V: TRBV11-1; CDR3: CTSSLGRTNIETQYF
D: NA; V: TRBV20-1; CDR3: CSARYAFHTDTQYF